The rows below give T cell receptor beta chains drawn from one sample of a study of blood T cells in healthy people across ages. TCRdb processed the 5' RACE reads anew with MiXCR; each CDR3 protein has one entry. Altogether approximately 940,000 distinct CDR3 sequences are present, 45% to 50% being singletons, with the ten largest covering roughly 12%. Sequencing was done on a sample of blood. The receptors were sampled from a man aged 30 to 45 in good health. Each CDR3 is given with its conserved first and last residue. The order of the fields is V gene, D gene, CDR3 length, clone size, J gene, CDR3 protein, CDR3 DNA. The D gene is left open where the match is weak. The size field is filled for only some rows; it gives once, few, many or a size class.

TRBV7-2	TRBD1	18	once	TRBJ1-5	CASSRWGYPGGGGQPQHF	TGTGCCAGCAGCCGATGGGGTTACCCAGGGGGAGGGGGTCAGCCCCAGCATTTT
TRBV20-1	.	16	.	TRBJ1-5	CSAYLRQTVSNQPQHF	TGCAGTGCTTACCTTAGACAGACCGTTAGCAATCAGCCCCAGCATTTT
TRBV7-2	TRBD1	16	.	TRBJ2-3	CASSRLSDRVTDTQYF	TGTGCCAGCAGCAGGTTGTCGGACAGGGTTACAGATACGCAGTATTTT
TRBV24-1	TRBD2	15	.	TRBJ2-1	CATSEPGGRVGEQFF	TGTGCCACCAGTGAGCCGGGAGGCAGGGTAGGTGAGCAGTTCTTC
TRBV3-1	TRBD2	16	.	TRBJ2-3	CASGNGDYSFTDTQYF	TGTGCCAGCGGGAACGGGGACTACTCCTTCACAGATACGCAGTATTTT
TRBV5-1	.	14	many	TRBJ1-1	CASSLDLMNTEAFF	TGCGCCAGCAGCTTGGACCTGATGAACACTGAAGCTTTCTTT
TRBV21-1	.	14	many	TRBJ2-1	CASSKVLAYNEQFF	TGTGCCAGCAGCAAAGTACTAGCCTACAATGAGCAGTTCTTC
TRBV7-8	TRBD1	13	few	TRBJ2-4	CASSFQQGNIQYF	TGTGCCAGCAGCTTTCAACAGGGGAACATTCAGTACTTC
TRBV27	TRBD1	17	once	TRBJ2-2	CASSTYIGTGDTGELFF	TGTGCCAGCAGTACCTATATCGGGACAGGGGACACCGGGGAGCTGTTTTTT
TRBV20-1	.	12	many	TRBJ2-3	CSASGSTDTQYF	TGCAGTGCTAGTGGGAGCACAGATACGCAGTATTTT
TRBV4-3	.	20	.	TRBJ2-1	CASSQDGPDIGNPSYNEQFF	TGCGCCAGCAGCCAAGATGGTCCGGACATCGGAAACCCGAGTTACAATGAGCAGTTCTTC
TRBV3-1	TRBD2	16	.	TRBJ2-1	CASSQGSGGGPNEQFF	TGTGCCAGCAGCCAGGGTAGCGGGGGGGGTCCCAATGAGCAGTTCTTC
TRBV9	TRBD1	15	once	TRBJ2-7	CVSSVGQGSGYEQYF	TGTGTCAGCAGCGTGGGACAGGGGAGCGGCTACGAGCAGTACTTC
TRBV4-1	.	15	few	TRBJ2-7	CASSQVAASSYEQYF	TGCGCCAGCAGCCAAGTGGCAGCGAGCTCCTACGAGCAGTACTTC
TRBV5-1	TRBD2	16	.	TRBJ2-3	CASSAATSSRTDTQYF	TGCGCCAGCAGCGCGGCGACTAGCAGCCGCACAGATACGCAGTATTTT
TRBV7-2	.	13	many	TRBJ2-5	CASSLGRLETQYF	TGTGCCAGCAGCTTAGGTCGTTTAGAGACCCAGTACTTC
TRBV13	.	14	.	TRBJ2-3	CASSLELVPDTQYF	TGTGCCAGCAGCTTAGAACTGGTCCCAGATACGCAGTATTTT
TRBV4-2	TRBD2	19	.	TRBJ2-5	CASSQDPKTSGRGFVTQYF	TGTGCCAGCAGCCAAGATCCCAAGACTAGCGGGAGGGGTTTTGTGACCCAGTACTTC
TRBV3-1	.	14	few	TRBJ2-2	CASSQGRGTGELFF	TGTGCCAGCAGCCAAGGAAGGGGCACCGGGGAGCTGTTTTTT
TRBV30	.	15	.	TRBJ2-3	CAWSVGPLTRDTQYF	TGTGCCTGGAGTGTTGGACCCCTGACCAGAGATACGCAGTATTTT
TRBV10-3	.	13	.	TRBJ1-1	CAITDITNTEAFF	TGTGCCATCACCGACATAACGAACACTGAAGCTTTCTTT
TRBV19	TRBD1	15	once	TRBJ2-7	CASRIGTGVSYEQYF	TGTGCCAGTAGGATTGGGACAGGGGTATCCTACGAGCAGTACTTC
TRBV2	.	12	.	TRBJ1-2	CASSEALGDYTF	TGTGCCAGCAGTGAAGCGCTGGGGGACTACACCTTC
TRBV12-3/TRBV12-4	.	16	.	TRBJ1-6	CASSEGGAPYNSPLHF	TGTGCCAGCAGCGAGGGGGGGGCTCCCTATAATTCACCCCTCCACTTT
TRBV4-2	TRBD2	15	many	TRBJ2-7	CASSQTSGGSYEQYF	TGTGCCAGCAGCCAGACTAGCGGGGGGTCCTACGAGCAGTACTTC
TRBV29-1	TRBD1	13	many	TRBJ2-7	CSTGGGGPYEQYF	TGCAGCACAGGGGGCGGAGGACCCTACGAGCAGTACTTC
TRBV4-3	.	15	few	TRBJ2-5	CASSQVWAGWETQYF	TGCGCCAGCAGCCAAGTGTGGGCAGGGTGGGAGACCCAGTACTTC
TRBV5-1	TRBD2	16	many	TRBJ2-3	CASSRTSGGSTDTQYF	TGTGCCAGCAGCCGCACTAGCGGGGGGAGCACAGATACGCAGTATTTT
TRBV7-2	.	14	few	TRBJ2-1	CASSSLSQYNEQFF	TGTGCCAGCAGCTCATTGAGCCAATACAATGAGCAGTTCTTC
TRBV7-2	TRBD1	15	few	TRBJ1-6	CASSSGQGDKSPLHF	TGTGCCAGCAGCTCAGGGCAGGGGGATAAATCACCCCTCCACTTT
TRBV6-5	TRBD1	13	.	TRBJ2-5	CASSGQAWETQYF	TGTGCCAGCAGCGGACAGGCGTGGGAGACCCAGTACTTC
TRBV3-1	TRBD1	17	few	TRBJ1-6	CASSQENSGQGVSPLHF	TGTGCCAGCAGCCAAGAGAATTCGGGACAGGGAGTCTCACCCCTCCACTTT
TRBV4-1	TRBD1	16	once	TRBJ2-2	CASSQGGGFYAGELFF	TGCGCCAGCAGCCAAGGAGGGGGCTTTTACGCCGGGGAGCTGTTTTTT
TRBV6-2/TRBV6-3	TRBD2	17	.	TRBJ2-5	CASSYSSSGGIQETQYF	TGTGCCAGCAGTTACTCCTCTAGCGGGGGGATCCAAGAGACCCAGTACTTC
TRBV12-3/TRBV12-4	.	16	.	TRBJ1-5	CASSLGQGIGNQPQHF	TGTGCCAGCAGTTTAGGGCAGGGGATCGGCAATCAGCCCCAGCATTTT
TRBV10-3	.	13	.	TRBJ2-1	CATVSQGNNEQFF	TGTGCCACCGTCTCACAGGGAAACAATGAGCAGTTCTTC
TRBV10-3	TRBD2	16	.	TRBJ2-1	CAISEPSGSSYNEQFF	TGTGCCATCAGTGAACCTAGCGGGAGCTCCTACAATGAGCAGTTCTTC
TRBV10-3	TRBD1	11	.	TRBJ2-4	CAIGDREPQYF	TGTGCCATCGGCGACAGGGAACCTCAGTACTTC
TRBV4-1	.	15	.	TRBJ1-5	CASSQVLLAGRPQHF	TGCGCCAGCAGCCAAGTTCTATTGGCCGGCCGACCCCAGCATTTT
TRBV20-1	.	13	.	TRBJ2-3	CSARQANRDTQYF	TGCAGTGCTAGACAGGCCAATAGAGATACGCAGTATTTT
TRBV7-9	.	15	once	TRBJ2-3	CASSVIGASTDTQYF	TGTGCCAGCAGCGTCATAGGGGCTAGCACAGATACGCAGTATTTT
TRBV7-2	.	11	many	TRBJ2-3	CASSWTDTQYF	TGTGCCAGCAGCTGGACAGATACGCAGTATTTT
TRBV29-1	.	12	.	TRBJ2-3	CSVDLTPRAQYF	TGCAGCGTTGACTTAACCCCTCGGGCGCAGTATTTT